A single sample is the source of the 24 T cell receptor beta chains below, sequenced in a study of control samples from healthy donors and cancer patients. Sequencing was performed with immunoSEQ multiplex PCR; in TCRdb, only in-frame clones are kept and a portion is missing. The sample shows more than 85,000 clones, about 80% of them seen only once. Material: blood. The receptors derive from a woman between 50 and 59 years old in good health.

V gene TRBV6-4 combines with J gene TRBJ2-1; D might be TRBD2 (7 bases). Germline V gene data show CDR1 as MRHNA and CDR2 as SNTAGT. The V gene lost 2 bases and the J gene lost 3 bases, with 29 bases spanning the gap. The CDR3 covers 21 residues. The CDR3: CASSDPLGGSGGGRSYNEQFF. In DNA form, the CDR3 reads TGTGCCAGCAGTGACCCTCTGGGGGGCTCGGGCGGCGGGAGAAGCTACAATGAGCAGTTCTTC.

The chain combines TRBV12-5 with TRBJ1-1; 8 bases are shared with TRBD1. J gave up 1 base and V 4 bases, and 5 bases lay outside the gene matches. The CDR3 is 15 amino acids. CDR1 is LGHNT, CDR2 FRNRAP, per germline. The CDR3 reads CASGSLGQGNTEAFF. In DNA form, the CDR3 reads TGTGCTAGTGGTTCCCTTGGACAGGGGAACACTGAAGCTTTCTTT.

This rearrangement joins TRBV5-6 to TRBJ1-2; 7 positions agree with TRBD1. V lost 4 bases and J lost 4; bases outside the gene matches: 13. There are 16 residues in the CDR3. Germline-derived CDR1 and CDR2 are SGHDT and YYEEEE. CDR3 sequence reads: CASSDRKQGFGYGYTF. CDR3 coding DNA: TGTGCCAGCAGCGATCGAAAACAGGGGTTCGGCTATGGCTACACCTTC.

The gene calls are TRBV7-8 and TRBJ2-1; 13 bases map to TRBD2. V lost 5 bases, J lost 9 bases, and 10 bases stayed unmatched. The CDR3 sequence is 16 residues long. The germline gives CDR1 SGHVS, CDR2 FQNEAQ. DNA of the CDR3: TGTGCCAGCAGCCCGTGGACTAGCGGGAGAGTTGGTGAGCAGTTCTTC. This translates into CASSPWTSGRVGEQFF.

This chain connects TRBV7-9 to TRBJ2-5, with 9 bases matching TRBD1. The V gene end was trimmed by 5 bases and the J gene end by 7 bases; junction bases not matched to a gene: 5. The CDR3 sequence is 13 residues long. Looked up from germline, CDR1 is SEHNR and CDR2 is FQNEAQ (reference sequence). This CDR3 reads CASSPRTGVTQYF. CDR3 nucleotide sequence: TGTGCCAGCAGCCCGAGGACAGGGGTGACCCAGTACTTC.

The V gene is TRBV5-6, the J gene TRBJ1-6; 9 positions agree with TRBD1. The CDR3 has 19 residues. Trimming at V came to 3 bases and at J to 10 bases, leaving 20 bases not matched to a gene. CDR1 SGHDT and CDR2 YYEEEE come from the germline V gene. As DNA, the CDR3 is TGTGCCAGCAGCTATCTCCGGGACAGGGTATTATTCGTCGAGTCACCCCTCCACTTT. This codes for CASSYLRDRVLFVESPLHF. Based on the CDR3 plus reference TRBV5-6 and TRBJ1-6, the full variable domain is DAGVTQSPTHLIKTRGQQVTLRCSPKSGHDTVSWYQQALGQGPQFIFQYYEEEERQRGNFPDRFSGHQFPNYSSELNVNALLLGDSALYLCASSYLRDRVLFVESPLHFGNGTRLTVT.

The V and J genes are TRBV11-1 and TRBJ2-5; D gene unclear. This CDR3 is built from 13 residues. Germline V CDR1 and CDR2: SGHAT, FQDESV (reference sequence). V was pared by 3 bases and J by 5 bases, with 10 bases between. The CDR3 region is CASSFNSGETQYF. CDR3 nucleotide sequence: TGTGCCAGCAGCTTTAACTCCGGGGAGACCCAGTACTTC. Combining the CDR3 with reference TRBV11-1 and TRBJ2-5 gives the whole variable domain EAEVAQSPRYKITEKSQAVAFWCDPISGHATLYWYRQILGQGPELLVQFQDESVVDDSQLPKDRFSAERLKGVDSTLKIQPAELGDSAMYLCASSFNSGETQYFGPGTRLLVL.

The V call is TRBV11-3, the J call TRBJ2-2; 10 bases match TRBD1. CDR1 and CDR2 (germline): SGHNT, YENEEA. The trim removed 5 bases at V and 4 bases at J, leaving 4 bases unmatched. The CDR3 is made up of 15 amino acids. The CDR3 is CASSRRTGGTGELFF. CDR3 DNA sequence: TGTGCCAGCAGCCGTCGGACAGGGGGCACCGGGGAGCTGTTTTTT.

The chain has TRBV27 and TRBJ2-1, with D unresolved. CDR3 length equals 16 residues. Germline-derived CDR1 and CDR2 are MNHEY and SMNVEV (reference sequence). Trimming stripped 6 bases from V and 0 bases from J, with 15 bases between. The CDR3 loop is CASSRDLVGSYNEQFF. The DNA for the CDR3 is TGTGCCAGCAGCCGAGACCTTGTCGGCTCCTACAATGAGCAGTTCTTC.

The chain has TRBV11-3 and TRBJ2-7; D is tentatively TRBD1 or TRBD2 (7 bases each). CDR1 SGHNT and CDR2 YENEEA come from the germline V gene. V lost 3 bases and J lost 6, with 21 bases in between. This CDR3 is built from 16 residues. The CDR3 here is CASSLLADTSGGEQYF. The CDR3 nucleotides are TGTGCCAGCAGCTTGCTAGCGGACACTTCAGGGGGCGAGCAGTACTTC.

The gene calls are TRBV6-5 and TRBJ1-5; D is unclear. The CDR3 consists of 13 residues. The ends were cut back, 7 bases at V and 0 bases at J, with 7 bases in the middle. Germline lookup yields CDR1 MNHEY and CDR2 SVGAGI. The CDR3 bases are TGTGCCAGCAATGGCTATAGCAATCAGCCCCAGCATTTT. Its translation is CASNGYSNQPQHF.

The rearrangement uses TRBV9 and TRBJ2-7; D is ambiguous. V was trimmed by 4 bases and J by 3 bases, leaving 8 bases between them. Germline CDR1 SGDLS, CDR2 YYNGEE. The CDR3 covers 12 residues. For the CDR3, the DNA is TGTGCCAGCAGCACAAACAGCTACGAGCAGTACTTC. Amino acid sequence: CASSTNSYEQYF.

The chain joins TRBV7-3 to TRBJ2-1, with TRBD2 matching over 8 bases. Germline values: CDR1 SGHTA, CDR2 FQGTGA. The CDR3 has 15 residues. J was trimmed by 5 bases and V by 5 bases; bases with no gene match: 8. CDR3 DNA sequence: TGTGCCAGCAGCCGGAGCGGGAGCGCCCACAATGAGCAGTTCTTC. Amino acids: CASSRSGSAHNEQFF.

V is TRBV18 and J is TRBJ1-4, with D tentatively TRBD1 (5 bases). Trimming took 8 bases from V and 7 from J, leaving 14 bases between them. Germline V gene sequence: CDR1 KGHSH, CDR2 LQKENI. This CDR3 is built from 13 residues. The CDR3 sequence: CASHRGVGEKLFF. In nucleotides, the CDR3 is TGTGCCAGCCACAGAGGGGTCGGTGAAAAACTGTTTTTT. Based on the CDR3 plus reference TRBV18 and TRBJ1-4, the full variable domain is NAGVMQNPRHLVRRRGQEARLRCSPMKGHSHVYWYRQLPEEGLKFMVYLQKENIIDESGMPKERFSAEFPKEGPSILRIQQVVRGDSAAYFCASHRGVGEKLFFGSGTQLSVL.

The CDR3 nucleotides read TGTGCCAGCAGCGTATGGGACAGGCGAGCTGAAGCTTTCTTT. Translated, it gives CASSVWDRRAEAFF. The chain recombines TRBV5-4 with TRBJ1-1; 8 nucleotides match TRBD1. In germline, CDR1 is SGHNT, CDR2 YYREEE (reference sequence). V lost 4 bases to trimming and J lost 6 bases; unmatched junction nucleotides: 8. This CDR3 is built from 14 residues.

The chain couples TRBV3-1 (or the pseudogene TRBV3-2) to TRBJ1-2; TRBD1 is a possible D gene (6 bases). V was cut by 2 bases and J by 7 bases, with 17 bases left in between. CDR1 is LGHDT and CDR2 is YNNKEL in the germline V gene (reference sequence). The length of the CDR3 is 15 residues. In DNA, the CDR3 is TGTGCCAGCAGCCAAAACCCCGGGGGCAGTGGTGGCTACACCTTC. As protein: CASSQNPGGSGGYTF.

CDR3: CASSLLSQGSNTGELFF. The DNA of the CDR3 is TGCGCCAGCAGCTTGTTGTCACAGGGGTCGAACACCGGGGAGCTGTTTTTT. The V call is TRBV5-1, the J call TRBJ2-2; TRBD1 matches at 7 bases. CDR3 length: 17 amino acids. CDR1 is SGHRS and CDR2 is YFSETQ in the germline V gene. V lost 1 base, J lost 0 bases, and 6 bases stayed unmatched. Full variable domain (missing parts from reference TRBV5-1 and TRBJ2-2): KAGVTQTPRYLIKTRGQQVTLSCSPISGHRSVSWYQQTPGQGLQFLFEYFSETQRNKGNFPGRFSGRQFSNSRSEMNVSTLELGDSALYLCASSLLSQGSNTGELFFGEGSRLTVL.

In DNA form, the CDR3 reads TGTGCCAGCAGCCCGGGAGGGGTGTATGACGAGCAGTACTTC. It yields the protein CASSPGGVYDEQYF. J is TRBJ2-7 and V is TRBV11-2; 8 bases are a match to TRBD2. The CDR3 extends over 14 amino acids. CDR1 is SGHAT, CDR2 FQNNGV, per germline. V gave up 5 bases and J gave up 5 bases; unmatched junction bases: 8. Based on the CDR3 plus reference TRBV11-2 and TRBJ2-7, the full variable domain is EAGVAQSPRYKIIEKRQSVAFWCNPISGHATLYWYQQILGQGPKLLIQFQNNGVVDDSQLPKDRFSAERLKGVDSTLKIQPAKLEDSAVYLCASSPGGVYDEQYFGPGTRLTVT.

The rearrangement uses TRBV29-1 and TRBJ1-2; D gene ambiguous. V was trimmed by 4 bases and J by 7 bases, leaving 19 bases between them. Germline V gene lookup returns CDR1 SQVTM and CDR2 ANQGSEA. This CDR3 is built from 14 residues. CDR3 protein: CSVASGISPGGYTF. CDR3 nucleotide sequence: TGCAGCGTTGCAAGTGGTATCTCGCCGGGTGGCTACACCTTC.

The V call is TRBV3-1 (or the pseudogene TRBV3-2), the J call TRBJ1-1; a weak D match, TRBD1 (6 bases). V was cut by 3 bases and J by 6 bases, with 8 bases left in between. From germline, CDR1 is LGHDT and CDR2 YNNKEL (reference sequence). The CDR3 spans 12 residues. The CDR3 sequence is CASSHTGSEAFF. DNA of the CDR3: TGTGCCAGCAGCCACACAGGGTCTGAAGCTTTCTTT.

The chain uses TRBV19 and TRBJ2-7, with 8 bases lining up with TRBD1. Germline CDR1 and CDR2: LNHDA and SQIVND (reference sequence). The J segment lost 4 bases and the V segment lost 5 bases, leaving 10 bases of the junction unmatched. The CDR3 sequence is 15 residues long. The CDR3 nucleotides read TGTGCCAGTAGTCCCCGGACAGGGCCTACGTACGAGCAGTACTTC. Translation gives CASSPRTGPTYEQYF.

The V gene is TRBV7-8, the J gene TRBJ1-1; 8 positions match TRBD1. CDR1 SGHVS and CDR2 FQNEAQ come from the germline V gene. The CDR3 has 15 amino acids. After removal of 2 bases from V and 3 bases from J, the junction contained 5 bases not matched to a gene. In DNA, the CDR3 is TGTGCCAGCAGCTTAATTGGACAGGGATACACTGAAGCTTTCTTT. As protein: CASSLIGQGYTEAFF.

The V call is TRBV5-1, the J call TRBJ1-6; 8 nucleotides agree with TRBD1. Looked up from germline, CDR1 is SGHRS and CDR2 is YFSETQ. The CDR3 contains 13 residues. Trimming removed 1 base from V and 9 bases from J; junction bases left unmatched: 0. This chain's CDR3 is CASSLTGGSPLHF. The CDR3 nucleotides are TGCGCCAGCAGCTTGACAGGGGGTTCACCCCTCCACTTT.

V is TRBV2 and J is TRBJ1-6, with D possibly matching TRBD1 (5 bases). CDR3 size: 14 residues. Trimming pared 9 bases from V and 6 bases from J, leaving 15 bases between. CDR1 is SNHLY and CDR2 is FYNNEI in the germline V gene. Here the CDR3 DNA reads TGTGCCAGAGCAGTGTCAGGGCGTAATTCACCCCTCCACTTT. This sequence encodes CARAVSGRNSPLHF.